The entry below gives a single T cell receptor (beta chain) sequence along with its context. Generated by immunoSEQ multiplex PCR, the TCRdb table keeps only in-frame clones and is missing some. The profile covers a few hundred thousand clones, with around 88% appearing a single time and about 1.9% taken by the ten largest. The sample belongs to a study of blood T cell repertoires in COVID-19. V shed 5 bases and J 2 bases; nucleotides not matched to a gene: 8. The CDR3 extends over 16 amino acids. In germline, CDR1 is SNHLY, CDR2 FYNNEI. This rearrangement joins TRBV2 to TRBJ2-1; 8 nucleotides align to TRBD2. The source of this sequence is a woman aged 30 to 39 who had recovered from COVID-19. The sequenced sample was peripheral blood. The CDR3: CASSRGWGLAYNEQFF. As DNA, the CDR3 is TGTGCCAGCAGTCGAGGATGGGGACTAGCCTACAATGAGCAGTTCTTC.